The entry below gives a single T cell receptor beta chain sequence along with its context. This CDR3 contains 15 residues. With 3 bases clipped from V and 2 bases from J, the junction kept 6 bases outside the gene matches. Germline CDR1 is KGHSH and CDR2 is LQKENI. This sample stems from a study of shared clonotypes between healthy human individuals. Turning to the study itself: Per donor, CD8 memory used one plate, CD8 naive used two, CD4 memory used three and CD4 naive used three.

Study processing details: ImmunoSEQ junction-only sequences lacked quality scores, so their filtering differed. Data came from immunoSEQ multiplex PCR; TCRdb stores just in-frame clones and leaves some out. The V and J calls and the clone size are those of that table, but D and trimming were determined from the DNA. The data contain over 700,000 clones, roughly 72% of them singletons. The source of this sequence is a woman aged 30 to 39 in good health. The sequenced sample was memory CD4+ T cells sorted from blood. Described subset: CD45RA-negative fraction. The chain uses TRBV18 and TRBJ2-7; 8 nucleotides match TRBD1. Here the CDR3 reads CASSPSRDRPYEQYF. The CDR3 DNA reads TGTGCCAGCTCACCCTCACGGGACAGGCCCTACGAGCAGTACTTC.